This note documents a single TCR beta chain sequence. This sample stems from a study of blood T cell repertoires in COVID-19. At the level of the study: The study drew acute and convalescent COVID-19 samples from the United States, Italy and Spain. In each case, the material was cDNA or gDNA derived from T cells, B-cell-depleted T cells, or PBMCs.

Authors' analysis steps: Amplification of reference gene primers provided the estimated nucleated cell counts. Libraries were prepared by immunoSEQ multiplex PCR; TCRdb keeps only in-frame clonotypes and omits some of them. V, J and clone size were drawn from that table, and D and trimming were deduced from the DNA. The table lists 200,000 to 250,000 clones, about 82% of them singletons. Trimming removed 11 bases at V and 5 bases at J, with 15 bases between. Germline lookup yields CDR1 MDHEN and CDR2 SYDVKM. There are 12 residues in the CDR3. The specimen was peripheral blood. This TCR derives from a man older than 75 with acute or convalescent COVID-19. This chain connects TRBV28 to TRBJ1-2; D unresolved. The CDR3 nucleotides read TGTGCCTCTCAGGAGGCCTCATATGGCTACACCTTC. Translation: CASQEASYGYTF.